This T cell receptor beta chain was sequenced for a study of cytomegalovirus exposure and HLA in healthy donors. On the study more broadly: Most genotyped donors, roughly 80% of about 400, had Caucasian-associated genetic ancestry.

This PCR relied on a set of 60 Vbeta primers and 13 Jbeta primers. Generated by immunoSEQ multiplex PCR, the TCRdb table keeps only in-frame clones and is missing some. Of under 200,000 clones listed, approximately 80% were seen once; the top ten hold 5.5% to 8%. This clone was detected only a few times. No antigen is known for it. Points from the study as a whole: In a later analysis, TCR beta V- and J-gene trimming was associated with a missense DCLRE1C variant. Across all donors, roughly uniform sequencing depth was an assumption of the presence/absence analyses. Upon later analysis, HLA-associated TCR beta chains proved more clonally expanded than other, equally common chains.

The V segment lost 6 bases and the J segment 2 bases; nucleotides outside the gene matches: 14. This CDR3 region has 19 residues. Looked up from germline, CDR1 is ENHRY and CDR2 is SYGVKD. The specimen sequenced was PBMCs. The chain is built from TRBV10-3 and TRBJ2-1, with 12 bases lining up with TRBD2. This TCR was sampled from a young woman in good health and CMV-seropositive. DNA of the CDR3: TGTGCCATCAGCTCCGCGACTAGCGGGGGCCTCCTCCCCTACAATGAGCAGTTCTTC. Its translation: CAISSATSGGLLPYNEQFF.